One sample yielded the 9 T cell receptor beta chains listed below, sequenced in a study of breast tumors, draining lymph nodes, adjacent tissues. Breast cancer patients provided tissue from their axillary draining lymph nodes. One entry per CDR3 protein results from TCRdb running MiXCR on the multiplex PCR reads. The repertoire holds 85,000 to 120,000 distinct CDR3 sequences, with roughly 29% as singletons. The sequenced sample was axillary lymph node tissue. The receptor source for this set is a female donor with breast cancer. Some clones in this sample may be carry-over from other donors' samples.

This clonotype was counted ten times or more. J is TRBJ1-5 and V is TRBV12-5; possible D gene TRBD1, 6 bases. This CDR3 is built from 15 residues. Trimming cost V 5 bases and J 0 bases, with 11 bases left between them. Germline assignment: CDR1 LGHNT and CDR2 FRNRAP. The chain's CDR3 is CASGGGQASNQPQHF. CDR3 nucleotides: TGTGCTAGTGGTGGGGGGCAGGCTAGCAATCAGCCCCAGCATTTT.

The chain uses TRBV4-1 and TRBJ1-1, with 12 bases matching TRBD1. Trimming removed 1 base from V and 1 base from J; junction bases left unmatched: 10. Germline V gives CDR1 MGHRA, CDR2 YSYEKL. This CDR3 has 19 amino acids. DNA for the CDR3: TGCGCCAGCAGCCAAGCTCCCCCGGGACAGGGGGCGGGGAACACTGAAGCTTTCTTT. Translation: CASSQAPPGQGAGNTEAFF.

This clonotype has ten or more counts. This chain links TRBV5-1 with TRBJ2-7; TRBD2 might be the D (5 bases). The V end lost 0 bases, the J end lost 5 bases, and 12 bases lay between the germline ends. From germline, CDR1 is SGHRS and CDR2 YFSETQ. The CDR3 loop spans 14 amino acids. As DNA, the CDR3 is TGCGCCAGCAGCTTGGAAGGACTCAAAAACGAGCAGTACTTC. Translating it yields CASSLEGLKNEQYF.

This clonotype was counted at least ten times. One junction end does not reproduce the germline sequence, and a read error may be involved. The CDR3 protein is CASSPPSMWRGLGSGDF. The DNA of the CDR3 is TGTGCCAGCAGCCCGCCGTCTATGTGGCGGGGGCTGGGGTCAGGGGACTTC. The J gene is TRBJ2-5, the V gene TRBV6-2 or TRBV6-3; D may be TRBD2 (7 bases). The CDR3 extends over 17 amino acids. Per germline, CDR1 MNHEY and CDR2 SVGEGT.

A remark on this clonotype: At one of its ends the junction is not consistent with the germline gene, which may arise from a read error. The chain recombines TRBV19 with TRBJ1-6, with D hard to call. The CDR3 length is 16 residues. Germline V CDR1 and CDR2: LNHDA, SQIVND (reference sequence). DNA for the CDR3: TGTACCAGTAGTACTCCATTGAGCTCCTATAATTCGCCCCTCCACTTT. Amino acid sequence: CTSSTPLSSYNSPLHF.

This clonotype was counted at least ten times. The chain couples TRBV5-1 to TRBJ2-1; 7 nucleotides agree with TRBD2. The CDR3 is 13 residues long. CDR1 and CDR2 from the germline V gene are SGHRS and YFSETQ. Trimming took 6 bases from V and 0 from J; bases not matched to a gene: 0. The CDR3 loop reads CASTGGSYNEQFF. The CDR3 nucleotides read TGCGCCAGCACGGGGGGCTCCTACAATGAGCAGTTCTTC.

J is TRBJ2-2 and V is TRBV20-1; TRBD2 aligns across 11 bases. This CDR3 is built from 19 residues. V trimming: 3 bases; J trimming: 3 bases; junction bases outside the gene matches: 15. Germline CDR1 reads DFQATT; CDR2 reads SNEGSKA (reference sequence). The CDR3 is CSARSTSGDTVQDTGELFF. CDR3 DNA sequence: TGCAGTGCTAGGTCGACTAGCGGGGACACCGTCCAAGACACCGGGGAGCTGTTTTTT.

The chain combines TRBV20-1 with TRBJ2-1, with 10 bases lining up with TRBD2. CDR1 and CDR2 from the germline V gene are DFQATT and SNEGSKA (reference sequence). V shed 0 bases, J shed 2 bases, and the junction held 10 bases outside the gene matches. The CDR3 consists of 18 residues. CDR3 in amino acids: CSARDTRASGGTYNEQFF. CDR3 sequence (DNA): TGCAGTGCTAGAGATACGAGGGCTAGCGGGGGCACCTACAATGAGCAGTTCTTC.

This clonotype appeared many times. Compared with germline, one end of the junction differs, possibly owing to a read error. V is TRBV7-9 and J is TRBJ1-2; no clear D gene. The germline V gene has CDR1 SEHNR and CDR2 FQNEAQ (reference sequence). The CDR3 covers 15 residues. In DNA form, the CDR3 reads TGTGCCAGCAGCTCCCCTCCGCGAGCTAACTATGGCTACCCCTTC. Protein: CASSSPPRANYGYPF.